This entry is about one T cell receptor beta chain. The antigen is not known. This CDR3 spans 12 amino acids. V was cut by 3 bases and J by 10 bases, with 10 bases left in between. Germline CDR1 and CDR2: SEHNR and FQNEAQ (reference sequence). The sample is drawn from a study of human T cells and chemical hapten exposure. The wider study: Alopecia areata, totalis or universalis was found in mostly female patients. Minor pooled library volume differences mainly drove per-sample TCR yield variation.

The time point was: patch test 2, 6 weeks after DPC sensitization. Specified treatment: therapeutic diphenylcyclopropenone sensitization with weekly scalp DPC. It was from unfractionated whole blood that total RNA was extracted. Study results and caveats: Counts of TCRs above 1 in 1000 frequency stayed unchanged with DPC sensitization.

Using its own MiXCR run on the RACE reads, TCRdb lists one record per CDR3 protein. The data show about 78,000 distinct CDR3 sequences, 8.5% seen once. The chain couples TRBV7-9 to TRBJ2-1; no reliable D call. The source of this sequence is a woman in her 50s with alopecia areata. Some clones in this sample may be carry-over from other donors' samples. The material sequenced was whole blood, taken in connection with sensitization to the hapten diphenylcyclopropenone (DPC). The CDR3 reads CASSLVRREQFF. The DNA of the CDR3 is TGTGCCAGCAGCTTGGTCCGGCGGGAGCAGTTCTTC.